The 22 T cell receptor beta chains below all came from one sample that was sequenced in a study of blood T cell repertoires in COVID-19. The repertoire was sequenced with immunoSEQ multiplex PCR; TCRdb's copy has only in-frame clones and lacks some. The sample yields over 150,000 clones, roughly nine tenths seen once. Sequencing was carried out using peripheral blood. These receptors originate from an older man with active or convalescent COVID-19.

This sequence joins TRBV2 and TRBJ1-5; 9 bases agree with TRBD1. Per germline, CDR1 SNHLY and CDR2 FYNNEI. The CDR3 runs to 15 residues. Trimming removed 4 bases from V and 6 bases from J; junction bases left unmatched: 7. As DNA, the CDR3 is TGTGCCAGCAGTGTGAGGCCGGGACAGGGTCAGCCCCAGCATTTT. This gives the protein CASSVRPGQGQPQHF.

This clone has at least ten counts. The V and J genes are TRBV7-9 and TRBJ2-5; D might be TRBD1 (5 bases). The CDR3 runs to 15 residues. Trimming pared 1 base from V and 1 base from J, leaving 10 bases between. Germline CDR1 reads SEHNR; CDR2 reads FQNEAQ (reference sequence). The CDR3 DNA is TGTGCCAGCAGCTTAGAAGGGGTCCCCCAAGAGACCCAGTACTTC. Its translation is CASSLEGVPQETQYF.

The chain employs TRBV18 and TRBJ2-7, with TRBD1 matching 9 bases. This CDR3 spans 16 amino acids. Germline V CDR1 and CDR2: KGHSH, LQKENI. Losses at the gene ends were 3 bases for V and 2 bases for J; bases not matched to a gene: 8. Here the CDR3 DNA reads TGTGCCAGCTCACCCAGGGGACAGGGTGGTACCTACGAGCAGTACTTC. Its translation is CASSPRGQGGTYEQYF.

The gene calls are TRBV6-6 and TRBJ2-5, with 8 bases aligning to TRBD1. The V gene end was trimmed by 7 bases and the J gene end by 1 base; junction bases not matched to a gene: 8. The CDR3 spans 15 residues. The germline V gene has CDR1 MNHNY and CDR2 SVGAGI (reference sequence). The CDR3 DNA follows: TGTGCCAGCATTCAAGCCGGGACAGGCCAAGAGACCCAGTACTTC. Translating it yields CASIQAGTGQETQYF.

The chain carries TRBV4-3 and TRBJ2-7; 10 nucleotides align to TRBD1. This CDR3 comprises 16 residues. V was clipped by 0 bases and J by 2 bases; unmatched bases: 4. Germline V lookup: CDR1 LGHNA, CDR2 YSLEER. CDR3 bases: TGCGCCAGCAGCCAAGATAAGGGGACAGGGGCCTACGAGCAGTACTTC. It encodes CASSQDKGTGAYEQYF.

The chain recombines TRBV19 with TRBJ2-2; 7 positions match TRBD1. Germline values: CDR1 LNHDA, CDR2 SQIVND (reference sequence). The CDR3 has 13 residues. V trimming: 6 bases; J trimming: 6 bases; junction bases outside the gene matches: 4. This chain's CDR3 is CASRRQGPGELFF. CDR3 sequence (DNA): TGTGCCAGTAGACGACAGGGACCCGGGGAGCTGTTTTTT.

V is TRBV7-9 and J is TRBJ1-1, with TRBD1 identical over 8 bases. From germline, CDR1 is SEHNR and CDR2 FQNEAQ (reference sequence). With 5 bases clipped from V and 3 bases from J, the junction kept 5 bases outside the gene matches. The CDR3 spans 14 residues. CDR3 in DNA: TGTGCCAGCAGCCAGGGGGCCGGGTACACTGAAGCTTTCTTT. Amino acid sequence: CASSQGAGYTEAFF.

J is TRBJ1-1 and V is TRBV6-2 or TRBV6-3, with D possibly TRBD1 on 5 matching bases. Germline CDR1 reads MNHEY; CDR2 reads SVGEGT. V dropped 4 bases and J dropped 0 bases, with 9 bases sitting between them. This CDR3 is built from 14 residues. The CDR3 DNA is TGTGCCAGCAGTTTACAGGCCCTGAACACTGAAGCTTTCTTT. Translation gives CASSLQALNTEAFF.

The chain has TRBV11-2 and TRBJ1-2; maybe TRBD1 (6 bases). Looked up from germline, CDR1 is SGHAT and CDR2 is FQNNGV. CDR3 length equals 14 residues. Trimming cost V 3 bases and J 4 bases, with 12 bases left between them. The CDR3 DNA is TGTGCCAGCAGCTTGTCCGGACAGCCCTATGGCTACACCTTC. This gives the protein CASSLSGQPYGYTF.

This chain connects TRBV5-4 to TRBJ2-3, with D possibly TRBD2 on 6 matching bases. The length of the CDR3 is 16 residues. CDR1 SGHNT and CDR2 YYREEE come from the germline V gene (reference sequence). With 0 bases removed from V and 2 bases from J, the gap between germline ends came to 13 bases. The CDR3 sequence: CASSLASARDTDTQYF. In DNA, the CDR3 is TGTGCCAGCAGCTTGGCTTCGGCGCGGGACACAGATACGCAGTATTTT.

The chain combines TRBV28 with TRBJ2-7, with D perhaps matching TRBD2 (5 bases). CDR1 is MDHEN, CDR2 SYDVKM, per germline. The CDR3 extends over 13 amino acids. Trimming stripped 7 bases from V and 3 bases from J, with 13 bases between. The CDR3 bases are TGTGCCAGCACCCTCCCCGGGAACTACGAGCAGTACTTC. Its translation is CASTLPGNYEQYF. Full variable domain (rest looked up from reference TRBV28 and TRBJ2-7): DVKVTQSSRYLVKRTGEKVFLECVQDMDHENMFWYRQDPGLGLRLIYFSYDVKMKEKGDIPEGYSVSREKKERFSLILESASTNQTSMYLCASTLPGNYEQYFGPGTRLTVT.

The gene calls are TRBV7-2 and TRBJ2-3; the match to TRBD1 covers 8 bases. CDR1 and CDR2 (germline): SGHTA, FQGNSA. The trim removed 5 bases at V and 3 bases at J, leaving 4 bases unmatched. This CDR3 has 14 residues. DNA of the CDR3: TGTGCCAGCAGCCAATGGGACAGGACAGATACGCAGTATTTT. This sequence encodes CASSQWDRTDTQYF.

The rearrangement joins TRBV12-3 or TRBV12-4 to TRBJ1-5, with D uncertain. The V end was cut by 7 bases, the J end by 6 bases, with 13 bases between. This CDR3 has 13 amino acids. The CDR3 loop reads CASKTGSGQPQHF. The CDR3 DNA follows: TGTGCCAGCAAGACGGGGAGCGGTCAGCCCCAGCATTTT.

This chain links TRBV9 with TRBJ2-3, with D perhaps TRBD2 (5 bases). Per the germline V gene, CDR1 is SGDLS and CDR2 is YYNGEE. The CDR3 contains 14 residues. Trimming took off 0 bases at V and 6 bases at J, with 11 bases between the two ends. CDR3 sequence (DNA): TGTGCCAGCAGCGTAGTGTCAGTAGCGGATACGCAGTATTTT. It is translated as CASSVVSVADTQYF.

V and J are TRBV9 and TRBJ1-5; a weak D match, TRBD1 (6 bases). V lost 6 bases to trimming and J lost 3 bases, with 16 bases between them. CDR3 length equals 15 residues. Germline-derived CDR1 and CDR2 are SGDLS and YYNGEE. Written as DNA, the CDR3 is TGTGCCAGCACAGGGGACCGACAGTCCAATCAGCCCCAGCATTTT. Translated: CASTGDRQSNQPQHF.

The count of this clone is one. CDR3 nucleotide sequence: TGTGCCACCCAGGGGGCCAGGGATAGCGAGCAGTACTTC. Residues: CATQGARDSEQYF. V is TRBV7-9 and J is TRBJ2-7; 8 nucleotides line up with TRBD1. Trimming at V came to 10 bases and at J to 6 bases, leaving 11 bases not matched to a gene. The CDR3 consists of 13 residues. Looked up from germline, CDR1 is SEHNR and CDR2 is FQNEAQ (reference sequence).

In this sample, this clone turned up once. The chain links TRBV28 to TRBJ1-5; a weak D match, TRBD1 (6 bases). The CDR3 is 14 amino acids. Germline V gene lookup returns CDR1 MDHEN and CDR2 SYDVKM. V was trimmed by 6 bases and J by 7 bases, leaving 16 bases between them. CDR3 in amino acids: CASRGGQHSQPQHF. Here the CDR3 DNA reads TGTGCCAGCAGGGGCGGACAGCATAGCCAGCCCCAGCATTTT.

The CDR3 DNA follows: TGCAGCGTGGCGGGACAGGGATCCTACGAGCAGTACTTC. Protein sequence: CSVAGQGSYEQYF. This chain joins TRBV29-1 and TRBJ2-7; 9 nucleotides match TRBD1. Trimming cost V 6 bases and J 1 base; bases outside gene matches: 4. The CDR3 contains 13 residues. Germline V gives CDR1 SQVTM, CDR2 ANQGSEA.

The rearrangement links TRBV7-2 to TRBJ2-5, with TRBD2 as a possible D gene (6 bases). V lost 7 bases, J lost 5 bases, and 17 bases lay in between. This CDR3 is 14 amino acids long. The germline gives CDR1 SGHTA, CDR2 FQGNSA. The CDR3 sequence: CASTPSGGRETQYF. CDR3 DNA sequence: TGTGCCAGCACACCTTCGGGTGGGAGGGAGACCCAGTACTTC.

This clone was detected ten times or more. CDR3: CAWSADRGHEQYF. The CDR3 coding sequence is TGTGCCTGGAGTGCGGACAGGGGCCACGAGCAGTACTTC. This chain joins TRBV30 and TRBJ2-7, with 9 nucleotides matching TRBD1. The germline V gene encodes CDR1 GTSNPN and CDR2 SVGIG (reference sequence). After removal of 1 base from V and 5 bases from J, the junction contained 3 bases not matched to a gene. The CDR3 runs to 13 residues.

CDR3 amino acids: CASSYRGKSWSKNTGELFF. CDR3 nucleotide sequence: TGTGCCAGCAGTTATAGGGGGAAAAGCTGGTCGAAGAACACCGGGGAGCTGTTTTTT. The chain carries TRBV6-2 or TRBV6-3 and TRBJ2-2; D perhaps matches TRBD1 (6 bases). V was clipped by 3 bases and J by 1 base, with 21 bases between them. Germline CDR1 is MNHEY and CDR2 is SVGEGT. The CDR3 consists of 19 residues.

The DNA of the CDR3 is TGTGCCAGCAGCTTGAAAGGGGGCGATGAAAAACTGTTTTTT. Translated: CASSLKGGDEKLFF. V and J are TRBV5-4 and TRBJ1-4, with TRBD1 identical over 7 bases. The CDR3 is 14 residues long. The V and J ends lost 1 base and 6 bases, in that order; junction bases with no gene match: 3. Germline CDR1 is SGHNT and CDR2 is YYREEE (reference sequence).